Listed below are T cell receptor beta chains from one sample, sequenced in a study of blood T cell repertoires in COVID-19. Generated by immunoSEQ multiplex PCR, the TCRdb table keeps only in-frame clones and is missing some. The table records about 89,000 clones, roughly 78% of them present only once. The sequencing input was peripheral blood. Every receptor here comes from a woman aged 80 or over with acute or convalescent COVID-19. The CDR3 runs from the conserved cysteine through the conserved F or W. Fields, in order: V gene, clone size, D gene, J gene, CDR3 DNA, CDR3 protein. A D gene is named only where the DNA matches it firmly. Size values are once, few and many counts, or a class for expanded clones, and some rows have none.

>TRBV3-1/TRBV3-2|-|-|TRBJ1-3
TGTGCCAGCAGCCAAGAGAGGTTCCCCCTATCTGGAAACACCATATATTTT
CASSQERFPLSGNTIYF
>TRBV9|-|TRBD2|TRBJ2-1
TGTGCCAGCAGCGCCAGCGGGAGGGCCGTGGATGAGCAGTTCTTC
CASSASGRAVDEQFF
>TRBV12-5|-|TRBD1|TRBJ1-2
TGTGCTAGTGGTTTGGCCAAACAGGGGGCTAATGGCTACACCTTC
CASGLAKQGANGYTF
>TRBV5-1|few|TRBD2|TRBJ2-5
TGCGCCAGCAGCTTGCCAGGACTAGCGGGGGGCCGGCAAGAGACCCAGTACTTC
CASSLPGLAGGRQETQYF
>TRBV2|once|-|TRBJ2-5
TGTGCCAGCAGTGAGGGCAGGTACCAAGAGACCCAGTACTTC
CASSEGRYQETQYF
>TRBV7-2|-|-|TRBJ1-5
TGTGCCAGCAGCTTAGTTCGAACGGGGAATCAGCCCCAGCATTTT
CASSLVRTGNQPQHF
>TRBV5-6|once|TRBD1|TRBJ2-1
TGTGCCAGCAGCTTGGTAGGGGGCTCACACAATGAGCAGTTCTTC
CASSLVGGSHNEQFF
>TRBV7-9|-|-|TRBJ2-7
TGTGCCAGCAGCCCTATGGAGGGGCCCTACGAGCAGTACTTC
CASSPMEGPYEQYF
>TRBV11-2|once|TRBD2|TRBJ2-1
TGTGCCAGCACCCTTACTAGCGGGAGCTACAATGAGCAGTTCTTC
CASTLTSGSYNEQFF
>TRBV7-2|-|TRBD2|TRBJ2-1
TGTGCCAGCAGCCGGGGGACTAGCGGGGCAAATGAGCAGTTCTTC
CASSRGTSGANEQFF
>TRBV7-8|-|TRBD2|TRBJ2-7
TGTGCCAGCAGCTCATGGACTAGCGGGGGGCTAGACGAGCAGTACTTC
CASSSWTSGGLDEQYF
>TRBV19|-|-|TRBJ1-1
TGTGCCAGTAGTAACCAGGGGATCGGGGCTTTCTTT
CASSNQGIGAFF
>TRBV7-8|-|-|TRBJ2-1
TGTGCCAGCAGCTGGGAGGCCCTCTACAATGAGCAGTTCTTC
CASSWEALYNEQFF
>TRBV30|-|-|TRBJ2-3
TGTGCCTGGAGTGTATCTAGTCCGAGCACAGATACGCAGTATTTT
CAWSVSSPSTDTQYF
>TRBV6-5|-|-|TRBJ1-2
TGTGCCAGCAGTTACTTGGACAGACTCTATGGCTACACCTTC
CASSYLDRLYGYTF
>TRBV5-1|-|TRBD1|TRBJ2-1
TGCGCCAGCAGCTCCACAGGGGGCTCCTCCTACAATGAGCAGTTCTTC
CASSSTGGSSYNEQFF
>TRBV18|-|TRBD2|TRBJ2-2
TGTGCCAGCTCACCACGTTTCGGGACTAGCGGTCTTCAGAACACCGGGGAGCTGTTTTTT
CASSPRFGTSGLQNTGELFF
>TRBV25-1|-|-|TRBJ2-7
TGTGCCAGCAGTCCCGACAGCAGATACGAGCAGTACTTC
CASSPDSRYEQYF
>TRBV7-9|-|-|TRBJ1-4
TGTGCCAGCAGCTCACAAGGGGGGGCTAATGAAAAACTGTTTTTT
CASSSQGGANEKLFF
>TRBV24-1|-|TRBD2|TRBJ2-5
TGTGCCACCAGTGATGGGGCACTAGCGGGAGCGCAAGAGACCCAGTACTTC
CATSDGALAGAQETQYF
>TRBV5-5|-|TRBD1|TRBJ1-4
TGTGCCAGCAGCTTGTTTGGACAGGTTGCCGCTAATGAAAAACTGTTTTTT
CASSLFGQVAANEKLFF
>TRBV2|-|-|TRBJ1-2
TGTGCCAGCAGTGAGACAGGAGGCTATGGCTACACCTTC
CASSETGGYGYTF
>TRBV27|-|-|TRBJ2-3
TGTGCCAGCAGTTTTTCTAGTAGCACAGATACGCAGTATTTT
CASSFSSSTDTQYF
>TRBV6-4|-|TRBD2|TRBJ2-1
TGTGCCAGCAGTGACTCGGGCGGGAGGTGGAATGAGCAGTTCTTC
CASSDSGGRWNEQFF
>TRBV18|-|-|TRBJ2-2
TGTGCCAGCTCACCTCAGTTCGGTGGCGGCGGGGAGCTGTTTTTT
CASSPQFGGGGELFF
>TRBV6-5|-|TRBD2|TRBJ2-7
TGTGCCAGCATCCTAGGCTCGGGGGGAGTCTACGAGCAGTACTTC
CASILGSGGVYEQYF
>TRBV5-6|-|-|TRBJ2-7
TGTGCCAGCAGCTTGGGTCTAACCGTGGTGTACTTC
CASSLGLTVVYF
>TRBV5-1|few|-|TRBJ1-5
TGCGCCAGCAGCTTGGACAGGGCGGACAATCAGCCCCAGCATTTT
CASSLDRADNQPQHF
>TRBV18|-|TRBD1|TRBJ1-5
TGTGCCAGCTCACGGGGTGAGGGGGCACGTAATCAGCCCCAGCATTTT
CASSRGEGARNQPQHF
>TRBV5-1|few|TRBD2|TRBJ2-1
TGCGCCAGCAGCTTGGGGAGGGCGGGAGCCTCCTACAATGAGCAGTTCTTC
CASSLGRAGASYNEQFF
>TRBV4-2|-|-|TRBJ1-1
TGTGCCAGCAGCCAAGACGAAGGACTTGGAGACACTGAAGCTTTCTTT
CASSQDEGLGDTEAFF
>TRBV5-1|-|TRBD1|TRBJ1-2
TGCGCCAGCAGCATGACAGGGTTGGCTGGCTACACCTTC
CASSMTGLAGYTF
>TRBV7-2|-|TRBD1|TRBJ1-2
TGTGCCAGCAGCTTGGGGCAGGGGGTAGGCTATGGCTACACCTTC
CASSLGQGVGYGYTF
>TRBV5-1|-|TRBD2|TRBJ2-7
TGCGCCAGCAGCATACCGGGACTAAATTACGAGCAGTACTTC
CASSIPGLNYEQYF
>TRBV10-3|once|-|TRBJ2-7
TGTGCCATCAGTGAGTTAGACGAGCAGTACTTC
CAISELDEQYF
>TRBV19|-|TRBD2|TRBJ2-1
TGTGCCAGTAGTATAGAGTGGGGGGGGATTTACAATGAGCAGTTCTTC
CASSIEWGGIYNEQFF
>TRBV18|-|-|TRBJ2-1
TGTGCCAGCTCACCAGGAGGTGAGCAGTTCTTC
CASSPGGEQFF
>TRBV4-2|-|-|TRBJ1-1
TGTGCCAGCAGCCAAGGCCCAGGGGTGAACACTGAAGCTTTCTTT
CASSQGPGVNTEAFF
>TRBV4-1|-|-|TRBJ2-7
TGCGCCAGCAGCCAGCGCGAGGGAAGTAGCTCCTACGAGCAGTACTTC
CASSQREGSSSYEQYF
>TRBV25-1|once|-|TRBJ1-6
TGTGCCAGCAGCCTAACAGGGTTTGATTCACCCCTCCACTTT
CASSLTGFDSPLHF
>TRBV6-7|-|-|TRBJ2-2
TGTGCCAGCAGTTACTTGAGGGAAAAGTACACCGGGGAGCTGTTTTTT
CASSYLREKYTGELFF
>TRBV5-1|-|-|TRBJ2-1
TGCGCCAGCCTCGGGCCCTCTGGAGTAGCGAAAAACAATGAGCAGTTCTTC
CASLGPSGVAKNNEQFF
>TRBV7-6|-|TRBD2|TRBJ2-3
TGTGCCACCTCAGGGGCGGGGGGACCCAGCACAGATACGCAGTATTTT
CATSGAGGPSTDTQYF
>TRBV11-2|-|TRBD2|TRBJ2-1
TGTGCCAGCAGCTTATTACCCGGGACTAGCGGGAAGAATGAGCAGTTCTTC
CASSLLPGTSGKNEQFF
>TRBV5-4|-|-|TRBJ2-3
TGTGCCAGCAGCTTGAGGGAGAGCGGCACAGATACGCAGTATTTT
CASSLRESGTDTQYF
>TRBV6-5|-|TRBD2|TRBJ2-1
TGTGCCAGCACTAGAGCGGGAGGTGGTTACAATGAGCAGTTCTTC
CASTRAGGGYNEQFF
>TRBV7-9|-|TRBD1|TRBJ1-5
TGTGCCAGCAGCTTAGCGCCGGGACAGGGTATGAATCAGCCCCAGCATTTT
CASSLAPGQGMNQPQHF
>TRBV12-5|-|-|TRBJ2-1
TGTGCTAGTGGACTAGAACTGAATGAGCAGTTCTTC
CASGLELNEQFF
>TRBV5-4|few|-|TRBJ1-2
TGTGCCAGCAGCTTGGGAAGCAACTATGGCTACACCTTC
CASSLGSNYGYTF
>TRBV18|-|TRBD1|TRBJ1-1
TGTGCCAGCTCACCTCGCACAGGGGCCATGAACACTGAAGCTTTCTTT
CASSPRTGAMNTEAFF
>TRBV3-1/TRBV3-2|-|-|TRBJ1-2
TGTGCCAGCAGCCAAGTTCGGTCCGTAAGCCGGGGCTACACCTTC
CASSQVRSVSRGYTF
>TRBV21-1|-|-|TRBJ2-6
TGTGCCAGCAGGACGGACATAAACTCTGGGGCCAACGTCCTGACTTTC
CASRTDINSGANVLTF